This T cell receptor beta chain was documented in a study of blood T cells in healthy people across ages. Study-wide background: Researchers report that template switching captured about one barcoded beta molecule per two T cells.

Germline lookup yields CDR1 MNHEY and CDR2 SVGEGT. V lost 7 bases, J lost 6 bases, and 16 bases lay in between. There are 14 residues in the CDR3. Researchers collected about 9.7 milliliters of peripheral blood from every single donor. Each sample yielded at least 6 million isolated PBMCs. The use of a sample-barcoded 5' primer and a J-beta primer mix characterized a second PCR of 7 to 11 cycles. MiXCR, run by TCRdb on the 5' RACE reads, gives a single entry per CDR3 protein. The top ten clones hold 20% to 25% of a sample with about a million distinct CDR3 sequences, roughly 51% of them seen once. This receptor was taken from a woman aged 55 to 70 in good health. The specimen sequenced was blood. The rearrangement joins TRBV6-2 or TRBV6-3 to TRBJ1-5; no clear D gene. The CDR3 nucleotides read TGTGCCAGCACGGCAGGTAGTTTAAGTCAGCCCCAGCATTTT. Protein: CASTAGSLSQPQHF.